These T cell receptor beta chains were read from a single sample in a study of early T cells in non-severe SARS-CoV-2 infection. TCRdb ran MiXCR on the 5' RACE reads and lists one entry per CDR3 protein. Of about 44,000 distinct CDR3 sequences in the sample, 23% were seen once. The sample was whole blood, taken at baseline. The source of these receptors is an adult who was a healthcare worker with PCR-confirmed SARS-CoV-2 infection or an uninfected control (not recorded which). Each CDR3 is given with its conserved first and last residue. Each record gives: V gene, J gene, D gene, clone size, CDR3 length, CDR3 DNA, CDR3 protein. D genes are given only for firm matches. Rows may omit the clone size; those that give it use once, few, many or a size class.

TRBV7-8	TRBJ2-5	TRBD2	NA	16	TGTGCCAGCAGCTTAGCCAGGCTAGCGGGCCAAGAGACCCAGTACTTC	CASSLARLAGQETQYF
TRBV19	TRBJ1-2	NA	few	10	TGTGCCAGTAAGGAGTATGGCTACACCTTC	CASKEYGYTF
TRBV3-1	TRBJ2-1	NA	few	14	TGTGCCAGCAGCCCGATCCTTCAGGGGAATGAGCAGTTCTTC	CASSPILQGNEQFF
TRBV12-3/TRBV12-4	TRBJ2-3	TRBD2	many	15	TGTGCCAGCAGTTTGAGCGGGGGGGCATCAGATACGCAGTATTTT	CASSLSGGASDTQYF
TRBV5-1	TRBJ2-1	TRBD2	few	15	TGCGCCAGCAGTTCGACTAGCGGGGCGAACAATGAGCAGTTCTTC	CASSSTSGANNEQFF
TRBV4-2	TRBJ1-2	TRBD1	many	13	TGTGCCAGCAGCCCACAGGGGGCGGAAGGCTACACCTTC	CASSPQGAEGYTF
TRBV29-1	TRBJ2-7	NA	NA	16	TGCAGCGTTGAAGTTCCCTCTTTGGGCACCTCCTACGAGCAGTACTTC	CSVEVPSLGTSYEQYF
TRBV6-1	TRBJ1-4	NA	NA	16	TGTGCCAGCAGGGACGTCAAAAGGGCGGCTAATGAAAAACTGTTTTTT	CASRDVKRAANEKLFF
TRBV7-2	TRBJ1-2	NA	medium-sized	13	TGTGCCAGCAGCTTAGGACAGGTCTACGGCTACACCTTC	CASSLGQVYGYTF
TRBV2	TRBJ1-1	NA	NA	13	TGTGCCAGCAGGGGCAGGGGGAACACTGAAGCTTTCTTT	CASRGRGNTEAFF
TRBV5-1	TRBJ1-1	TRBD1	few	14	TGCGCCAGCAGCACCGGGACAGCGAACACTGAAGCTTTCTTT	CASSTGTANTEAFF
TRBV9	TRBJ1-3	TRBD1	few	16	TGTGCCAGCAGCGTGGGGGACAGCTTCTCTGGAAACACCATATATTTT	CASSVGDSFSGNTIYF
TRBV5-5	TRBJ2-7	TRBD1	NA	16	TGTGCCAGCAGCTTGGGGCCGGACAGGAGCTCCTACGAGCAGTACTTC	CASSLGPDRSSYEQYF
TRBV7-9	TRBJ1-2	TRBD1	NA	16	TGTGCCAGCAGCTTAGCCGGGACAGGAGTTATCTATGGCTACACCTTC	CASSLAGTGVIYGYTF
TRBV10-3	TRBJ1-2	TRBD1	medium-sized	10	TGTGCCACTGGACAGGGGGGCTACACCTTC	CATGQGGYTF
TRBV5-1	TRBJ2-7	NA	few	13	TGCGCCAGCAGCTTGAACAGCTACTACGAGCAGTACTTC	CASSLNSYYEQYF
TRBV12-3/TRBV12-4	TRBJ2-3	TRBD2	NA	15	TGTGCCAGCACCCTAGCGGGGGGCCGCACAGATACGCAGTATTTT	CASTLAGGRTDTQYF
TRBV10-3	TRBJ1-1	NA	NA	13	TGTGCCATCAGTGAGTCGGTAAACACTGAAGCTTTCTTT	CAISESVNTEAFF
TRBV6-6	TRBJ1-2	NA	few	14	TGTGCCAGCACAAACGGCGGAATCAACTATGGCTACACCTTC	CASTNGGINYGYTF
TRBV12-3/TRBV12-4	TRBJ2-2	NA	NA	17	TGTGCCAGCAGTTTCAGGGGGGGAGGGCTGATCACCGGGGAGCTGTTTTTT	CASSFRGGGLITGELFF
TRBV7-2	TRBJ2-7	NA	few	13	TGTGCCAGCACCCTACGGCAGACCTACGAGCAGTACTTC	CASTLRQTYEQYF
TRBV2	TRBJ2-3	TRBD2	once	15	TGTGCCAGCAGTGAAATAGCGGGGGTCACAGATACGCAGTATTTT	CASSEIAGVTDTQYF
TRBV4-3	TRBJ1-3	NA	few	16	TGCGCCAGCAGCCAAGATATGGGCAGCTCTGGAAACACCATATATTTT	CASSQDMGSSGNTIYF
TRBV28	TRBJ2-5	TRBD2	NA	16	TGTGCCAGCAGTCCCCGACTAGCGGGGTTTCAGGAGACCCAGTACTTC	CASSPRLAGFQETQYF
TRBV4-3	TRBJ2-7	NA	NA	15	TGCGCCAGCAGCCAAGTCGTGGGGGGAGCCTACGAGCAGTACTTC	CASSQVVGGAYEQYF
TRBV20-1	TRBJ2-1	TRBD2	few	13	TGCAGTGGTGGGACTAGCGGTTACAATGAGCAGTTCTTC	CSGGTSGYNEQFF